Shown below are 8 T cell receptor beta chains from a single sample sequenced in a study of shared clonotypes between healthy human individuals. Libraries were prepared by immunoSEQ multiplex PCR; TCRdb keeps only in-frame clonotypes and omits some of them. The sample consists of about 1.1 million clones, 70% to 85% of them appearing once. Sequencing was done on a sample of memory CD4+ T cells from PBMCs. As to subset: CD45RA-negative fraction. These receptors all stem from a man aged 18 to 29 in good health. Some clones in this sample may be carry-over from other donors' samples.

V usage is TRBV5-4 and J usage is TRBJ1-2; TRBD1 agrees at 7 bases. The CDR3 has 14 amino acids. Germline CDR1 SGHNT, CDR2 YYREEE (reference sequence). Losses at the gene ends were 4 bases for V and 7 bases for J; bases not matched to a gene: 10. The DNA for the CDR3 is TGTGCCAGCAGCCCCAGACAGGGTAGAGGTGGCTACACCTTC. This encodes CASSPRQGRGGYTF.

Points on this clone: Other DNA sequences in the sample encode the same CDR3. DNA of the CDR3: TGTGCCAGCAGCTTACGGCAGAACACTGAAGCTTTCTTT. This encodes CASSLRQNTEAFF. The chain combines TRBV7-3 with TRBJ1-1, with D uncertain. The V end lost 2 bases, the J end lost 1 base, and 5 bases lay between the germline ends. CDR1 is SGHTA and CDR2 is FQGTGA in the germline V gene. This CDR3 has 13 amino acids.

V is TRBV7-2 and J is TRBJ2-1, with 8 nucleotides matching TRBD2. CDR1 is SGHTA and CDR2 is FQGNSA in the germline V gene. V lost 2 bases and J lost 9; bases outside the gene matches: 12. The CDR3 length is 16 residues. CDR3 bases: TGTGCCAGCAGCTTAATTCCAGCGGGGGCTTCGGGTGAGCAGTTCTTC. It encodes CASSLIPAGASGEQFF.

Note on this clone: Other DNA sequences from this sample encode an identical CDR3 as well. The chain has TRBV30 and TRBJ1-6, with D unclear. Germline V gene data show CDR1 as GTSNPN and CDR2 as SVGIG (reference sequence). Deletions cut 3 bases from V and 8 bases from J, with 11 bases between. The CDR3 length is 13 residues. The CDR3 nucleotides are TGTGCCTGGAGAACCGGAGGGTATTCACCCCTCCACTTT. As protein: CAWRTGGYSPLHF.

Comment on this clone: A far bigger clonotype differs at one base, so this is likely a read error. The CDR3 bases are TGTGCCAGCGGTCCGTTCCTCAGGAACACTGAAGCTTTCTTT. It codes for CASGPFLRNTEAFF. V gene TRBV28 combines with J gene TRBJ1-1; D is uncertain. V lost 8 bases, J lost 1 base, and 14 bases lay in between. Germline assignment: CDR1 MDHEN and CDR2 SYDVKM. The CDR3 has 14 amino acids. The full variable domain, in which reference TRBV28 and TRBJ1-1 provide the parts outside the CDR3, is DVKVTQSSRYLVKRTGEKVFLECVQDMDHENMFWYRQDPGLGLRLIYFSYDVKMKEKGDIPEGYSVSREKKERFSLILESASTNQTSMYLCASGPFLRNTEAFFGQGTRLTVV.

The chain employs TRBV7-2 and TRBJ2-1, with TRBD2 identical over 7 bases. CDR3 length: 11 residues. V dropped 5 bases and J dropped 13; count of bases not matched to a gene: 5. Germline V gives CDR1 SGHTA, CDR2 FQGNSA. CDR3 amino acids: CASSGRTRQFF. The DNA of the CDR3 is TGTGCCAGCAGCGGCCGGACTAGACAGTTCTTC.

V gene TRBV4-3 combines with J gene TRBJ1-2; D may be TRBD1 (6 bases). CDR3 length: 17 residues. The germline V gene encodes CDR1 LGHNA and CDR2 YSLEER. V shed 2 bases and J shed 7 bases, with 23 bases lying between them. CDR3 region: CASSQKPQGFTISGYTF. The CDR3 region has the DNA TGCGCCAGCAGCCAAAAACCCCAGGGGTTCACGATAAGTGGCTACACCTTC.

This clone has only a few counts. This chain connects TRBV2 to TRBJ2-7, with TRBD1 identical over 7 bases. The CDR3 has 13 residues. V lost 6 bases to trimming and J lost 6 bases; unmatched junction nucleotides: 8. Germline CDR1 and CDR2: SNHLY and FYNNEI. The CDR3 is CASSLDRDGEQYF. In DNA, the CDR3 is TGTGCCAGCAGCTTAGACAGGGACGGCGAGCAGTACTTC.